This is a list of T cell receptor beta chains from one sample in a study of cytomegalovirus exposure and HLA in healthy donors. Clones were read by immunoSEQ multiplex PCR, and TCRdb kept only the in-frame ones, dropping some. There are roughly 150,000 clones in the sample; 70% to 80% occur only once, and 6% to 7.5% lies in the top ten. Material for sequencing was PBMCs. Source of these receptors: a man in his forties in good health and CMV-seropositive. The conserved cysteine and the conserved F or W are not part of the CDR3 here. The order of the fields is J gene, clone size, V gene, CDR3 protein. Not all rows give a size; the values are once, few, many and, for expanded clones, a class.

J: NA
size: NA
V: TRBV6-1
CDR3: ASSEVGRGSYEQY

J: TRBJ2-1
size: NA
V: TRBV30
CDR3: AWSVGSGSVDEQF

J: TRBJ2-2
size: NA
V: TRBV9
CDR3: ASSAPVGGPNTGELF

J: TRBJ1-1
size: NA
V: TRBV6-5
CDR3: ASSPHRAERAEAF

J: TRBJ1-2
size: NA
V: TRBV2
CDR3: ATPRGGGYGYT

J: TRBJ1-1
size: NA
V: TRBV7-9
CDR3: ASSFLSGVGGEAF

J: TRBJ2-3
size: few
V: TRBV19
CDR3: ASSIDGAGPFTDTQY

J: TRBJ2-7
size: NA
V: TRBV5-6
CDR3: ASNSYYEQY

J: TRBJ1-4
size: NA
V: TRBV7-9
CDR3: ASSLYIGGQLDEKLF

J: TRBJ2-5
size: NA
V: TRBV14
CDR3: ASSPLLAGFETQY

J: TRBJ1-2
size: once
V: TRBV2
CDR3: ASSPTDYYGYT

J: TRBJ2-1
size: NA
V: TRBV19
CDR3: ASSPAGGLYNEQF

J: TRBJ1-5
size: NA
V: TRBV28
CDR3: ASSSTGLHQPQH

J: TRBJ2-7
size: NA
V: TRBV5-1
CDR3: ASSVQRGQSGEQY

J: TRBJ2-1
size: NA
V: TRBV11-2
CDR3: ASSSGLANEQF

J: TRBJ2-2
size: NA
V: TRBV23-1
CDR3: ASSQSGSYTGELF

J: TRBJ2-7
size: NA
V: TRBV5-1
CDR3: ASSDQGFYEQY

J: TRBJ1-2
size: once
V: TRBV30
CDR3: AWSPQGNYGYT

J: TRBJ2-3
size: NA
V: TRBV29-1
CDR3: SGRWRTSTDTQY

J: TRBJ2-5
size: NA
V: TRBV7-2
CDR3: ASTPPPEETQY

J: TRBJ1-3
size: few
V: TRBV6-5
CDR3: ASKRQGRGGNTIY

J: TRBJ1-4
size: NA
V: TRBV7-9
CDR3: ASSLALGENEKLF

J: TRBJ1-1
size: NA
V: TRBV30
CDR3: AWSVQDRDTEAF

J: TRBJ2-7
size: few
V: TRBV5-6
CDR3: ASSLGPVGGY

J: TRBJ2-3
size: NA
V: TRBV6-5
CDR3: ASSYSFSSGSTQY

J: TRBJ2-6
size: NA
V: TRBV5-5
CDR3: ASSLLGSSGANVLT

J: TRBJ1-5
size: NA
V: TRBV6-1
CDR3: ASIGHSSNQPQH

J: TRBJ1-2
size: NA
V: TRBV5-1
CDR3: ASSLSVQAGSGYT